This T cell receptor (beta chain) was observed in a study of cytomegalovirus exposure and HLA in healthy donors (dated by TCRdb to 2016 to 2017). In terms of the full investigation: According to an earlier analysis of around 600 of the donors, 150 million to 200 million T cells yielded over 90 million unique TCR beta sequences and approximately 300 Gb of sequence data. The genetic ancestry cluster associated with self-reported Caucasian donors included about four fifths of the roughly 400 genotyped donors. Typing coverage varied by locus: about 629-640 donors for A, B, C, DRB1 and DQB1; 500 to 550 for DQA1; about 570 for DPA1; approximately 470 for DPB1. In addition to the first cohort of hundreds of subjects, a separate validation cohort of 130 or so different subjects was used. A later genetic analysis used genome-wide SNP genotypes for about three fifths of the 666 donors, treating that subset as a discovery cohort. Donor age, sex, ethnicity and CMV serostatus were compiled alongside the repertoire data. To predict cytomegalovirus infection status, the study brought together high-throughput TCR immunosequencing, statistical association of individual TCRs with disease status, and machine learning. Approximately 300 gigabases of sequencing data and 70 million to 95 million unique TCR sequences made up an early release that covered several hundred HLA-typed donors. All discovery cohort repertoires had been generated on a single sequencing platform. Class I and class II HLA loci were covered by the typing at four-digit resolution. Four or five DR-DQ haplotypes were handled as single units for association and clustering, since linkage in the cohort was strong. Among 398 genotyped donors of the cohort, an average of about 240,000 unique TCR beta nucleotide sequences were sequenced per donor, about a sixth of them non-productive. The later analysis used no new phenotypic data to find candidate immune exposures, relying instead on TCR beta sequences and their occurrence across donors. The study used immunosequencing to profile the T cell repertoires of 666 subjects and linked those repertoires to cytomegalovirus serostatus. An earlier analysis of fewer than 700 of the donors applied high-throughput TCR beta sequencing to assess whether each TCR beta V gene segment acted as functional or pseudogenic. The study aimed to test whether signatures of past pathogen exposure could be identified by cataloging public T cell receptors. A later analysis re-examined previously published TCR beta repertoires from around 670 donors and added high-resolution HLA genotyping to investigate patterns of TCR occurrence.

Results the study describes overall, beyond this receptor: Three of the identified cytomegalovirus-associated TCR beta chains were confirmed in vitro to be specific for cytomegalovirus antigens. Roughly uniform sequencing depth across donors was assumed in presence/absence analyses, although this assumption may not hold. A cluster of highly shared sequence variants was judged likely to be a technical artifact of the sequencing pipeline. Strong co-occurrence of HLA alleles, especially DR and DQ, made assigning TCR associations to individual alleles difficult. The earlier analysis of almost 600 of the donors excluded some 15 rarely observed V segments, including chromosome 9 orphons, because counts were too low. In both the original and validation cohorts, the classifier was reported to diagnose cytomegalovirus status with high specificity and sensitivity. In the study, 150 to 200 TCR beta chains were listed as associated with cytomegalovirus. It was suggested by the authors that the approach could potentially be generalized to other disease states and immunological phenotypes. According to a later genetic analysis, donors in an Asian-associated ancestry cluster had fewer N-insertions in productive TCRs than the roughly 700-donor mean. According to a later analysis, TCR association rates differed among HLA loci, with DRB1 alleles showing the most associated TCRs and HLA-C alleles showing the fewest. In a later analysis, 16,951 TCR beta sequences were associated with specific HLA alleles at a false discovery rate of 0.05. Linkage disequilibrium might explain the correlated functional status among segregating V segments, but an unknown experimental factor could not be excluded. In a later analysis, HLA-associated TCR beta chains showed more clonal expansion and lower generation probabilities than non-associated chains that were equally common. Broadly in line with IMGT annotations, most TCR beta V segments showed up in productive rearrangements about 90% or about 30% of the time in an earlier analysis of several hundred of the donors. CMV serostatus was the only immune exposure information available for the cohort. A later analysis found that most CMV-associated TCR beta chains appeared HLA-restricted, with HLA associations seemingly driven largely by CMV exposure. According to a later analysis, parvovirus B19, influenza, CMV and Epstein-Barr virus appeared linked to several top co-occurrence clusters. In this cohort, only TCR beta chains were sequenced, and detectable features were limited by the absence of alpha or paired-chain data. Most TCR sequences were observed very rarely across donors, whereas some public TCRs were present in many individuals. Because HLA typing was unavailable for some donors at each locus, only the typed subset was used in association tests. A further reported finding was that TCR beta sequences accurately predicted the HLA-A and HLA-B alleles for most subjects in the first cohort. An association between a missense DCLRE1C variant and V-gene and J-gene trimming of TCR beta chains was found in a later genetic analysis and replicated in an independent cohort.

In total, about 650 healthy bone marrow donors made up the cohort. At the time of sampling, all cohort members were nominally healthy, though unrecorded immune exposures were likely present. The donor tested CMV seropositive, placing the donor among the 289 seropositive members of the cohort. Each donor provided a peripheral blood sample, and peripheral blood mononuclear cells were used for TCR beta sequencing. The Qiagen DNeasy Blood Extraction Kit was used to extract genomic DNA from the blood cell samples. Libraries were made using the immunoSEQ multiplex PCR assay. A mixture of 60 forward primers for TCR Vbeta segments and 13 reverse primers for TCR Jbeta segments was used in the multiplex PCR. Amplification of the CDR3 region of rearranged TCR beta genes was performed with a multiplex PCR assay on genomic DNA. Amplified TCR beta libraries were sequenced as 87-base-pair reads on the Illumina HiSeq System. The source study handled its data this way. A later analysis counted approximately 84 million unique TCR beta chains across the 666 repertoires, and around 9.9 million of these chains were shared by at least two donors. Raw reads were error-corrected and collapsed into unique sequences by a nearest-neighbor algorithm in which closely related sequences were merged to remove PCR and sequencing errors. CDR3 sequences were aligned to IMGT reference sequences to assign V, D and J gene segments. For a sequence to be retained, at least a six-nucleotide match to both a V gene segment and a J gene segment was required. A rearrangement counted as productive if the CDR3 had no stop codons and remained in frame with V and J, and every other rearrangement counted as non-productive. CDR3 was defined according to IMGT convention as the region running from the second conserved V-encoded cysteine to the conserved J-encoded phenylalanine. The earlier analysis of 587 of the donors excluded any sequence lacking an unambiguous match to a single V gene segment. In an earlier analysis of a few hundred of the donors, V segments were called functional above 56.7% productive rearrangements and were called segregating when the between-donor standard deviation exceeded 5%. A statistical classification framework was developed to diagnose cytomegalovirus status using the catalog of TCR beta chain sequences. V and J gene assignment, in a later analysis, came from comparing TCR nucleotide sequences with IMGT/GENE-DB human TR gene sequences. Using the TCRdist pipeline, a later analysis assigned CDR3 sequences along with most-parsimonious VDJ recombination scenarios. A later analysis defined each TCR beta chain by its CDR3 amino acid sequence plus V-gene family, and excluded reads lacking a unique V-gene family. To address suspected cross-contamination and a sequencing artifact, a later analysis removed roughly 640 highly shared, low-generation-probability nucleotide sequences. A later analysis calculated a clonal expansion index for each public chain from normalized within-repertoire ranks of inferred template counts. In a later analysis, generation probabilities were computed using a VDJ recombination model fitted to out-of-frame rearrangements, and the results were checked against IGoR. Hypergeometric tests were used in a later analysis to score TCR-TCR, TCR-HLA and TCR-CMV co-occurrence, with a repertoire-size bias correction applied to the TCR pairs. To estimate false discovery rates, a later analysis permuted the HLA or CMV assignments 20 times. A later analysis grouped co-occurring TCRs with DBSCAN, adding TCRdist sequence similarity when clustering within HLA-allele-positive subsets. Repertoires with fewer than 30,000 or more than 120,000 public chains were left out of co-occurrence clustering, as were about five repertoires with anomalous nucleotide sharing. Imported from immuneACCESS, the table was reduced by TCRdb to in-frame sequences with V and J called. These copies leave out some clones; in studies compared against another copy, an unresolved V gene accounts for under half, and the cause of the remainder is not known. V, J and clone size derive from that table, while D and trimming were established from the DNA sequence. The sample yields approximately 110,000 clones; about 78% were counted once. About 5% of the sample comes from the top ten.

Concerning this clone itself: Its antigen is still unknown. The sample holds no much larger clone one base away, and base qualities are not on file.

The TCR comes from a woman younger than 45 in good health and CMV-seropositive. The specimen sequenced was PBMCs.

Here is the DNA: TGTGCCAGCAGCCAAGATATAAGCGACCAAGAGACCCAGTACTTC. Translation gives CASSQDISDQETQYF. Here the chain combines TRBV4-2 and TRBJ2-5; the D gene cannot be named for sure. From the germline V gene, CDR1 is LGHNA and CDR2 is YNFKEQ. Between the V and J ends, shortened by 0 bases and 0 bases respectively, the junction contains 8 bases. The CDR3 runs 15 amino acids, cysteine and phenylalanine included. This entry keeps only the CDR3 DNA: 45 bases, framed from base 1.